Following are 2 T cell receptor beta chains from one sample sequenced in a study of OX40 agonist ivuxolimab in advanced cancers. Using immunoSEQ multiplex PCR, the repertoire was profiled, and TCRdb retains in-frame clones only, with some absent. Here the sample spans some 32,000 clones, roughly 89% being singletons. The specimen was CD4+ or CD8+ T cells sorted from blood, collected in a trial of the OX40 agonist ivuxolimab. The receptors were sampled from an adult with an advanced solid tumor such as melanoma, head and neck, liver or kidney cancer.

The chain recombines TRBV7-9 with TRBJ2-2, with 9 bases lining up with TRBD2. From germline, CDR1 is SEHNR and CDR2 FQNEAQ (reference sequence). The CDR3 totals 15 residues. V was pared by 7 bases and J by 8 bases, with 11 bases of the junction left unmatched. In nucleotides, the CDR3 is TGTGCCAGCACCCCGTGGGTAGCGGGGGTTGGGGAGCTGTTTTTT. Translating gives CASTPWVAGVGELFF.

The rearrangement uses TRBV5-6 and TRBJ1-5; D remains ambiguous. The CDR3 contains 13 residues. V lost 3 bases, J lost 6 bases, and 10 bases lay in between. The germline V gene encodes CDR1 SGHDT and CDR2 YYEEEE. The DNA for the CDR3 is TGTGCCAGCAGCTACTATGGCGGTCAGCCCCAGCATTTT. Translating gives CASSYYGGQPQHF.